This entry features one TCR beta chain sequence. V lost 3 bases and J lost 0; bases outside the gene matches: 8. Germline-derived CDR1 and CDR2 are SGDLS and YYNGEE. The CDR3 spans 19 residues. The sample belongs to a study of technical replicates of blood from a few donors. Only in-frame clones appear in the TCRdb table, and some are missing; sequencing was by immunoSEQ multiplex PCR. The sample shows roughly 13,000 clones, 84% of them seen only once. This receptor was identified in a human donor in good health. The sequenced sample was PBMCs. The rearrangement links TRBV9 to TRBJ2-1, with 14 positions matching TRBD2. The CDR3 nucleotides are TGTGCCAGCAGCGCATCGGGACTAGCGGGAGTAAGCTCCTACAATGAGCAGTTCTTC. Translation: CASSASGLAGVSSYNEQFF.